The T cell receptor beta chain described here comes from a study of cytomegalovirus exposure and HLA in healthy donors. Overall study results and limits: Presence/absence results assume similar sequencing depth per donor, which may not hold. When the data were analyzed later, several of the most significant clusters appeared to be linked to common viral pathogens. Among immune exposure information, only CMV serostatus was available.

The PCR employed 60 Vbeta primers together with 13 Jbeta primers. Clones were read by immunoSEQ multiplex PCR, and TCRdb kept only the in-frame ones, dropping some. The table records about 190,000 clones, around 83% of them present only once. Germline V gene sequence: CDR1 MNHEY, CDR2 SMNVEV (reference sequence). V was shortened by 6 bases and J by 0 bases, with 17 bases between the two germline ends. The CDR3 contains 16 residues. Whereas donors were nominally healthy upon sampling, unrecorded immune exposures were probable. Only one count was recorded for this clone. Its target is unknown. The chain uses TRBV27 and TRBJ1-1, with unresolved D. Sequenced input: PBMCs. This receptor was taken from a man aged 40-49 years in good health and CMV-seropositive. The CDR3 DNA reads as TGTGCCAGCAGGTGGGGAGGATCCAGGATGAACACTGAAGCTTTCTTT. Its protein product is CASRWGGSRMNTEAFF.